Below, 27 T cell receptor beta chains from the same sample are listed, as sequenced in a study of blood T cell repertoires in COVID-19. Clones were read by immunoSEQ multiplex PCR, and TCRdb kept only the in-frame ones, dropping some. This sample has some 130,000 clones, with about nine tenths found just once. The sample was peripheral blood. The receptor set was obtained from a man aged 50 to 60 with active COVID-19.

The V call is TRBV28, the J call TRBJ1-1; D is possibly TRBD1 (6 bases). The germline V and J ends were trimmed by 11 bases and 0 bases, with 19 bases remaining between them. The length of the CDR3 is 15 residues. Germline V gives CDR1 MDHEN, CDR2 SYDVKM. This CDR3 is CASIRGGPVNTEAFF. CDR3 bases: TGTGCCTCTATTCGCGGGGGGCCGGTGAACACTGAAGCTTTCTTT.

The chain employs TRBV3-1 (or the pseudogene TRBV3-2) and TRBJ2-4; D possibly corresponds to TRBD2 (7 bases). Germline loops: CDR1 LGHDT, CDR2 YNNKEL (reference sequence). The V gene lost 3 bases and the J gene lost 6 bases, with 9 bases spanning the gap. This CDR3 region has 13 residues. The CDR3 nucleotides are TGTGCCAGCAGCCACGGGGGGCGAAACATTCAGTACTTC. It specifies CASSHGGRNIQYF.

The V call is TRBV5-1, the J call TRBJ2-2; no clear D gene. The V gene lost 4 bases and the J gene lost 7 bases, with 17 bases spanning the gap. Per germline, CDR1 SGHRS and CDR2 YFSETQ. There are 15 residues in the CDR3. The CDR3 spells CASSVTRRNLGELFF. The CDR3 DNA reads as TGCGCCAGCAGCGTGACAAGACGCAACCTCGGGGAGCTGTTTTTT.

This chain connects TRBV7-3 to TRBJ1-2; D is perhaps TRBD1 (5 bases). The CDR3 is 12 amino acids. V dropped 4 bases and J dropped 2 bases, with 5 bases sitting between them. Germline-derived CDR1 and CDR2 are SGHTA and FQGTGA. The CDR3: CASSSGNYGYTF. Written as DNA, the CDR3 is TGTGCCAGCAGCTCAGGGAACTATGGCTACACCTTC.

The V call is TRBV5-6, the J call TRBJ2-7; no reliable D call. The CDR3 runs to 14 residues. Germline lookup yields CDR1 SGHDT and CDR2 YYEEEE. Trimming took off 4 bases at V and 0 bases at J, with 11 bases between the two ends. Here the CDR3 DNA reads TGTGCCAGCAGCGCGCGCGCTTACTCCTACGAGCAGTACGTC. Its translation is CASSARAYSYEQYV.

The V and J genes are TRBV25-1 and TRBJ1-1, with TRBD1 as a possible D gene (5 bases). Germline loops: CDR1 MGHDK, CDR2 SYGVNS. V dropped 8 bases and J dropped 4 bases, with 14 bases sitting between them. The CDR3 consists of 13 residues. Here the CDR3 reads CASRLGGVTEAFF. The CDR3 nucleotides are TGTGCCAGCCGCCTCGGGGGAGTCACTGAAGCTTTCTTT.

V and J are TRBV2 and TRBJ2-7, with 7 bases fitting TRBD1. Unmatched junction bases numbered 9, after V lost 4 bases and J lost 6 bases. CDR3 length: 14 residues. The germline CDR1 and CDR2 sequences are SNHLY and FYNNEI. CDR3 sequence (DNA): TGTGCCAGCAGTGCCCTAGGACAGGACCGCGAGCAGTACGTC. This encodes CASSALGQDREQYV.

V gene TRBV11-3 combines with J gene TRBJ2-3; TRBD1 might be the D (5 bases). Germline V gene lookup returns CDR1 SGHNT and CDR2 YENEEA. Deletions cut 5 bases from V and 3 bases from J, with 12 bases between. This CDR3 has 14 amino acids. CDR3 amino acids: CASSTRQGTDTQYF. DNA of the CDR3: TGTGCCAGCAGCACCAGGCAGGGTACAGATACGCAGTATTTT.

The chain employs TRBV5-8 and TRBJ1-6, with D perhaps TRBD1 (6 bases). Germline V gene lookup returns CDR1 SGHTS and CDR2 YDEGEE. There are 15 residues in the CDR3. Trimming removed 6 bases from V and 0 bases from J, with 10 bases in between. Here the CDR3 DNA reads TGTGCCAGCACCCAGGGGAGCTCCTATAATTCACCCCTCCACTTT. This translates into CASTQGSSYNSPLHF.

CDR3 DNA sequence: TGTGCCAGTAAAAGACAGGGGGCTTACACCGGGGAGCTGTTTTTT. Its translation: CASKRQGAYTGELFF. The chain links TRBV19 to TRBJ2-2; TRBD1 matches 10 bases. V shed 7 bases, J shed 3 bases, and the junction held 5 bases outside the gene matches. The CDR3 contains 15 residues. Germline values: CDR1 LNHDA, CDR2 SQIVND (reference sequence).

V is TRBV29-1 and J is TRBJ1-2, with 9 bases aligning to TRBD1. CDR1 and CDR2 from the germline V gene are SQVTM and ANQGSEA. V dropped 6 bases and J dropped 2; count of bases not matched to a gene: 16. This CDR3 has 17 residues. The CDR3: CSVPLAGTGIANYGYTF. The CDR3 bases are TGCAGCGTACCTCTTGCCGGGACAGGGATTGCGAACTATGGCTACACCTTC.

The chain combines TRBV7-8 with TRBJ2-2; 8 nucleotides line up with TRBD1. Germline V gene data show CDR1 as SGHVS and CDR2 as FQNEAQ. V gave up 5 bases and J gave up 1 base; unmatched junction bases: 6. This CDR3 is built from 16 residues. The CDR3 region is CASSLGTGGNTGELFF. Here the CDR3 DNA reads TGTGCCAGCAGCCTTGGGACAGGAGGGAACACCGGGGAGCTGTTTTTT.

This chain links TRBV18 with TRBJ2-7; 9 bases align to TRBD1. Germline V gene data show CDR1 as KGHSH and CDR2 as LQKENI. With V trimmed by 2 bases and J by 2 bases, 7 bases remained unmatched. The CDR3 covers 16 residues. The DNA for the CDR3 is TGTGCCAGCTCACCATTGACGACAGGGGGTCCCTACGAGCAGTACTTC. Amino acid sequence: CASSPLTTGGPYEQYF.

This rearrangement joins TRBV7-9 to TRBJ2-2; the D gene is possibly TRBD1 (8 bases). CDR1 and CDR2 from the germline V gene are SEHNR and FQNEAQ (reference sequence). CDR3 size: 16 residues. With 5 bases removed from V and 2 bases from J, the gap between germline ends came to 15 bases. The CDR3 DNA sequence: TGTGCCAGCAGCGAACAGGGGGGGACCAACACCGGGGAGCTGTTTTTT. Encoded protein: CASSEQGGTNTGELFF.

The chain employs TRBV2 and TRBJ1-1; D remains unclear. This CDR3 comprises 14 residues. V shed 1 base and J shed 1 base, with 7 bases lying between them. The germline V gene encodes CDR1 SNHLY and CDR2 FYNNEI. The CDR3 is CASSEGRGNTEAFF. CDR3 sequence (DNA): TGTGCCAGCAGTGAAGGACGGGGGAACACTGAAGCTTTCTTT.

The chain joins TRBV5-1 to TRBJ1-6, with a weak D call TRBD1 (6 bases). Per the germline V gene, CDR1 is SGHRS and CDR2 is YFSETQ. This CDR3 contains 14 residues. V was shortened by 1 base and J by 7 bases, with 9 bases between the two germline ends. The CDR3 DNA is TGCGCCAGCAGCTTGACAGGGTTAAATTCACCCCTCCACTTT. This codes for CASSLTGLNSPLHF.

This clone was counted a single time. This rearrangement joins TRBV6-5 to TRBJ1-1, with D uncertain. Trimming pared 7 bases from V and 1 base from J, leaving 10 bases between. The germline V gene encodes CDR1 MNHEY and CDR2 SVGAGI. The CDR3 has 13 residues. CDR3 coding DNA: TGTGCCAGCAAAAAAACAACGAACACTGAAGCTTTCTTT. It yields the protein CASKKTTNTEAFF.

The gene calls are TRBV5-6 and TRBJ1-5; 10 nucleotides match TRBD1. Germline V gene sequence: CDR1 SGHDT, CDR2 YYEEEE. V trimming: 0 bases; J trimming: 6 bases; junction bases outside the gene matches: 6. The CDR3 extends over 16 amino acids. CDR3 sequence: CASSLETGGFVQPQHF. The CDR3, as DNA: TGTGCCAGCAGCTTGGAGACAGGGGGCTTCGTTCAGCCCCAGCATTTT.

The chain employs TRBV27 and TRBJ2-1; 10 positions agree with TRBD1. CDR3 length equals 16 residues. With V trimmed by 6 bases and J by 4 bases, 9 bases remained unmatched. Germline V CDR1 and CDR2: MNHEY, SMNVEV (reference sequence). CDR3 protein: CASSRPPGQGYNEQFF. CDR3 nucleotide sequence: TGTGCCAGCAGCCGACCACCGGGACAGGGGTACAATGAGCAGTTCTTC.

The V and J genes are TRBV11-2 and TRBJ1-4, with 7 bases matching TRBD1. CDR3 length: 13 residues. Per the germline V gene, CDR1 is SGHAT and CDR2 is FQNNGV. Trimming cost V 5 bases and J 7 bases; bases outside gene matches: 4. This chain's CDR3 is CASSADRAEKLFF. CDR3 DNA sequence: TGTGCCAGCAGCGCAGACAGGGCTGAAAAACTGTTTTTT.

The table lists this clone with a count of one. V is TRBV7-9 and J is TRBJ1-1, with D maybe TRBD1 (6 bases). The CDR3 has 13 amino acids. CDR1 is SEHNR and CDR2 is FQNEAQ in the germline V gene (reference sequence). The V end was cut by 1 base, the J end by 7 bases, with 10 bases between. The CDR3 nucleotides are TGTGCCAGCAGCTTAGGGCAAGGGGGTGAAGCTTTCTTT. Translating it yields CASSLGQGGEAFF.

This chain joins TRBV5-6 and TRBJ2-1; 7 bases match TRBD2. The CDR3 sequence is 16 residues long. Trimming removed 1 base from V and 7 bases from J; junction bases left unmatched: 11. The germline V gene has CDR1 SGHDT and CDR2 YYEEEE. As DNA, the CDR3 is TGTGCCAGCAGCTTGCGCATGCGGGACGGGGGGAATGAGCAGTTCTTC. Its translation: CASSLRMRDGGNEQFF. The entire variable domain, with the rest obtained from reference TRBV5-6 and TRBJ2-1, is as follows: DAGVTQSPTHLIKTRGQQVTLRCSPKSGHDTVSWYQQALGQGPQFIFQYYEEEERQRGNFPDRFSGHQFPNYSSELNVNALLLGDSALYLCASSLRMRDGGNEQFFGPGTRLTVL.

The gene calls are TRBV29-1 and TRBJ2-4; TRBD1 matches 10 bases. Germline CDR1 and CDR2: SQVTM and ANQGSEA. The CDR3 is made up of 14 amino acids. The V segment lost 4 bases and the J segment 7 bases; nucleotides outside the gene matches: 7. In DNA, the CDR3 is TGCAGCGTTGCCCGGGACAGGGGTGTGAACATTCAGTACTTC. Its translation: CSVARDRGVNIQYF.

The chain employs TRBV11-2 and TRBJ1-2, with D possibly matching TRBD1 (6 bases). V shed 1 base and J shed 4 bases, with 10 bases lying between them. Germline V gene data show CDR1 as SGHAT and CDR2 as FQNNGV. The CDR3 is 14 amino acids. CDR3 loop: CASSLGLTGYGYTF. In DNA form, the CDR3 reads TGTGCCAGCAGCTTAGGGCTGACAGGCTATGGCTACACCTTC.

The CDR3 DNA sequence: TGTGCTAGTGGTTTGGAAATTAGAGAGACCCAGTACTTC. As protein: CASGLEIRETQYF. The rearrangement links TRBV12-5 to TRBJ2-5; D unresolved. V was trimmed by 1 base and J by 4 bases, leaving 7 bases between them. Germline V gene lookup returns CDR1 LGHNT and CDR2 FRNRAP. CDR3 size: 13 residues.

This clone was picked up a small number of times. The chain links TRBV6-5 to TRBJ2-3; TRBD2 agrees at 10 bases. The junction had 6 bases not matched to a gene; V was cut back by 6 bases and J by 6 bases. This CDR3 region has 14 residues. Germline loops: CDR1 MNHEY, CDR2 SVGAGI. The CDR3 is CASRASGGSDTQYF. The DNA of the CDR3 is TGTGCCAGCAGAGCTAGCGGGGGCTCGGATACGCAGTATTTT.

This chain uses TRBV11-2 with TRBJ2-3; 15 bases are a match to TRBD2. Germline CDR1 reads SGHAT; CDR2 reads FQNNGV. This CDR3 is built from 18 residues. V shed 5 bases, J shed 4 bases, and the junction held 10 bases outside the gene matches. This CDR3 reads CASSPRTSGRAFADTQYF. For the CDR3, the DNA is TGTGCCAGCAGCCCAAGGACTAGCGGGAGGGCCTTTGCAGATACGCAGTATTTT.